There are a few counts of the clone carrying this T cell receptor (beta chain). Its antigen is undetermined. With 1 base removed from V and 7 bases from J, the gap between germline ends came to 7 bases. Per germline, CDR1 DFQATT and CDR2 SNEGSKA (reference sequence). CDR3 size: 11 residues. This record comes from a study of T cell repertoires in cytomegalovirus infection. Turning to the study itself: Shared public TCR beta signatures pointed to both CMV infection and a matching HLA type.

TCRdb re-analysed the reads in MiXCR, keeping a single row per CDR3 protein. The sample has a few hundred thousand distinct CDR3 sequences; roughly 9% are singletons. General study results and limits: Clonotype analysis showed dominance of the ex vivo response by HLA-C-restricted CMV-specific TCR beta clonotypes. People with CMV and the relevant HLA were identified by cumulative public TCR beta family frequency.

The chain has TRBV20-1 and TRBJ1-1, with D possibly matching TRBD1 (5 bases). Material for sequencing was PBMCs. The source of this sequence is a human donor in good health (CMV status not recorded). Some clones in this sample may be carry-over from other donors' samples. CDR3 in DNA: TGCAGTGCTAGAGTTCAGGGTGAAGCTTTCTTT. Protein sequence: CSARVQGEAFF.